This T cell receptor beta chain was retrieved from a study of blood T cell repertoires in COVID-19. As originally analysed: Reference gene primer amplification yielded estimated nucleated cell counts. The data were produced by immunoSEQ multiplex PCR, yet TCRdb's version contains in-frame clones alone and is incomplete. That table furnishes V, J and clone size, whereas the DNA furnished D and trimming. Of 95,000 to 150,000 clones listed, roughly 88% are singletons. J gave up 4 bases and V 8 bases, and 6 bases lay outside the gene matches. This CDR3 has 13 amino acids. Germline V gene sequence: CDR1 MNHEY, CDR2 SVGAGI.

The V gene is TRBV6-5, the J gene TRBJ2-7, with 9 nucleotides matching TRBD1. The sequence was obtained from a man aged 40-49 years with acute or convalescent COVID-19. Sequenced material: peripheral blood. Written as DNA, the CDR3 is TGTGCCAGCTGCCGACAGGGGGGTTACGAGCAGTACTTC. It encodes CASCRQGGYEQYF.